This T cell receptor (beta chain) appears in the sequencing data of a study of cytotoxic CD8 clonotypes in ibrutinib-treated CLL. For TCR beta libraries, around 1.8 micrograms of genomic DNA were obtained from cryopreserved PBMCs. In its sample, this clone was seen once. The antigen is not known. Here immunoSEQ multiplex PCR was the method, and the copy in TCRdb shows in-frame clones only, minus some. The sample has roughly 250,000 clones; roughly 70% are singletons. General study points: Public clonotypes, found uncommonly, either contracted or stayed stable on treatment. Clonality climbed at ibrutinib response, then dropped toward baseline at progression. Sample timing was unmatched between remission and later-progressing patients; lymph nodes unstudied.

Germline V gene sequence: CDR1 SQVTM, CDR2 ANQGSEA. This CDR3 has 17 amino acids. V was pared by 6 bases and J by 1 base, with 11 bases of the junction left unmatched. V and J are TRBV29-1 and TRBJ2-1, with 11 bases lining up with TRBD2. This specimen was PBMCs, taken after 24 months of ibrutinib treatment. This sequence originates from a human donor with chronic lymphocytic leukemia. CDR3 sequence reads: CSVGGIAGGMSYNEQFF. The DNA for the CDR3 is TGCAGCGTCGGGGGAATAGCGGGAGGGATGTCCTACAATGAGCAGTTCTTC.